This entry lists 11 T cell receptor beta chains sequenced from one sample in a study of T cells in Graves' hyperthyroidism and ophthalmopathy (dated by TCRdb to about 2019). Library generation was performed with multiplex PCR. The sequencer listed for this sample is Illumina HiSeq 2000. Amplification of TCR beta CDR3 regions was carried out from RNA transcripts. For the first round of RT-PCR on the TCR CDR3, the HTBI primer set was used together with the Qiagen OneStep RT-PCR kit. TCRdb itself trimmed the public reads at Q25 with fastp, ran MiXCR and retained productive beta chains. One record per CDR3 amino acid sequence lists the most common genes and DNA. In all, the sample holds roughly 720,000 distinct CDR3 sequences, and roughly 17% of those were seen once. The biggest ten clones account for roughly 15% of the sample. Specimen: blood. These TCRs come from a man aged 50 to 60 with Graves' hyperthyroidism.

This clonotype was counted ten times or more. J is TRBJ1-6 and V is TRBV28; D is possibly TRBD1 (5 bases). Germline V lookup: CDR1 MDHEN, CDR2 SYDVKM. The CDR3 covers 16 residues. V gave up 6 bases and J gave up 7 bases, with 19 bases separating them. CDR3 DNA sequence: TGTGCCAGCAGCCCCCGGGGGGGGGGTTCGAATTCACCCCTCCACTTT. Translation gives CASSPRGGGSNSPLHF.

This clonotype was recorded many times. CDR3 loop: CASSEMSSGRLNEQFF. CDR3 coding DNA: TGTGCCAGCAGTGAAATGAGTAGCGGGAGACTCAATGAGCAGTTCTTC. This chain links TRBV6-1 with TRBJ2-1; 9 bases align to TRBD2. CDR3 length: 16 amino acids. V lost 2 bases, J lost 6 bases, and 8 bases stayed unmatched. From germline, CDR1 is MNHNS and CDR2 SASEGT.

There are many counts of this clonotype. V usage is TRBV28 and J usage is TRBJ1-5; D is undetermined. Germline values: CDR1 MDHEN, CDR2 SYDVKM. The CDR3 runs 15 residues. V was trimmed by 6 bases and J by 0 bases, leaving 12 bases between them. CDR3 in DNA: TGTGCCAGCAGAACCGGATCTTATAGCAATCAGCCCCAGCATTTT. Protein product: CASRTGSYSNQPQHF. Based on the CDR3 plus reference TRBV28 and TRBJ1-5, the full variable domain is DVKVTQSSRYLVKRTGEKVFLECVQDMDHENMFWYRQDPGLGLRLIYFSYDVKMKEKGDIPEGYSVSREKKERFSLILESASTNQTSMYLCASRTGSYSNQPQHFGDGTRLSIL.

The genes are TRBV7-6 and TRBJ1-1, with TRBD1 identical over 8 bases. The CDR3 totals 17 residues. J lost 5 bases, V lost 5 bases, and 16 bases had no gene match. Looked up from germline, CDR1 is SGHVS and CDR2 is FNYEAQ. CDR3 nucleotides: TGTGCCAGCAGCCCGAACAGGGGGGATCGAACGGGAACTGAAGCTTTCTTT. Translated: CASSPNRGDRTGTEAFF.

Many counts were recorded for this clonotype. The chain is built from TRBV20-1 and TRBJ2-2; D not certain. This CDR3 contains 14 residues. V lost 6 bases and J lost 2, with 13 bases in between. The V gene's germline CDR1 is DFQATT and CDR2 SNEGSKA (reference sequence). For the CDR3, the DNA is TGCAGTGCAACCCCCGGACGAAACACCGGGGAGCTGTTTTTT. This sequence encodes CSATPGRNTGELFF.

The table lists this clonotype with a few counts. The chain carries TRBV11-2 and TRBJ2-7; D remains ambiguous. The CDR3 runs 14 residues. Germline CDR1 SGHAT, CDR2 FQNNGV. Trimming took off 8 bases at V and 2 bases at J, with 16 bases between the two ends. CDR3 nucleotide sequence: TGTGCCAGCGGTATCCCGGGCCTTACCTACGAGCAGTACTTC. It specifies CASGIPGLTYEQYF.

This clonotype was observed many times. The chain uses TRBV12-3 or TRBV12-4 and TRBJ1-4; unclear D gene. CDR3 length: 12 amino acids. V lost 6 bases to trimming and J lost 11 bases, with 13 bases between them. This chain's CDR3 is CASRTGIGKLFF. CDR3 DNA sequence: TGTGCCAGCAGAACCGGGATCGGGAAACTGTTTTTT.

Remarks on this clonotype: Given a much more abundant clone one base away, this may be a read error. It is likely a read error, because the conserved phenylalanine at the end of the CDR3 is missing. The rearrangement links TRBV27 to TRBJ1-4, with D uncertain. The CDR3 covers 14 residues. CDR1 and CDR2 (germline): MNHEY, SMNVEV (reference sequence). V dropped 3 bases and J dropped 4 bases, with 9 bases sitting between them. The CDR3 region is CASSFRQNNEKLFS. In nucleotides, the CDR3 is TGTGCCAGCAGTTTTCGGCAGAATAATGAAAAACTGTTTTCT.

This clonotype has a count of ten or more. This chain joins TRBV12-3 or TRBV12-4 and TRBJ2-1; 8 bases are shared with TRBD1. The CDR3 extends over 18 amino acids. The J segment lost 0 bases and the V segment lost 5 bases, leaving 12 bases of the junction unmatched. CDR3 sequence reads: CASSPWTGSSSSYNEQFF. The CDR3 bases are TGTGCCAGCAGTCCTTGGACAGGGTCCTCCAGCTCCTACAATGAGCAGTTCTTC.

V and J are TRBV19 and TRBJ2-2; 8 nucleotides agree with TRBD2. V lost 1 base, J lost 2 bases, and 18 bases stayed unmatched. Looked up from germline, CDR1 is LNHDA and CDR2 is SQIVND (reference sequence). The CDR3 runs to 21 residues. In DNA form, the CDR3 reads TGTGCCAGTAGTATAGTTCGGGATTGGCGGGAGGCCATCATAAACACCGGGGAGCTGTTTTTT. Amino acid sequence: CASSIVRDWREAIINTGELFF.

This clonotype was seen at least ten times. The chain is built from TRBV19 and TRBJ2-1; D not certain. Germline-derived CDR1 and CDR2 are LNHDA and SQIVND (reference sequence). Trimming cost V 3 bases and J 3 bases, with 6 bases left between them. The CDR3 has 13 amino acids. The CDR3 DNA reads TGTGCCAGTAGTATTATCATCTACAATGAGCAGTTCTTC. Protein product: CASSIIIYNEQFF.